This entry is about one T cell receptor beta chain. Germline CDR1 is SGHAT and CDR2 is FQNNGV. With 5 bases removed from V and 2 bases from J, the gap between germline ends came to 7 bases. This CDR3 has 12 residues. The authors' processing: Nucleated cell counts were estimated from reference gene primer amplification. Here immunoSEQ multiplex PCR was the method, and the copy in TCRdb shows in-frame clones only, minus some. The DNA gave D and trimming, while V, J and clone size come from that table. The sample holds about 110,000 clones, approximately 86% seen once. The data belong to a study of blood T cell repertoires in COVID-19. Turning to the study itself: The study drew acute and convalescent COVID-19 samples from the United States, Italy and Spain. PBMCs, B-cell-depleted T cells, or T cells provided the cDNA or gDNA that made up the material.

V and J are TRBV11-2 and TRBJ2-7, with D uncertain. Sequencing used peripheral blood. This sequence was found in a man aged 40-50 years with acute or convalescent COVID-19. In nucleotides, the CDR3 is TGTGCCAGCAGCGGGCCGGCCTACGAGCAGTACTTC. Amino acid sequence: CASSGPAYEQYF.